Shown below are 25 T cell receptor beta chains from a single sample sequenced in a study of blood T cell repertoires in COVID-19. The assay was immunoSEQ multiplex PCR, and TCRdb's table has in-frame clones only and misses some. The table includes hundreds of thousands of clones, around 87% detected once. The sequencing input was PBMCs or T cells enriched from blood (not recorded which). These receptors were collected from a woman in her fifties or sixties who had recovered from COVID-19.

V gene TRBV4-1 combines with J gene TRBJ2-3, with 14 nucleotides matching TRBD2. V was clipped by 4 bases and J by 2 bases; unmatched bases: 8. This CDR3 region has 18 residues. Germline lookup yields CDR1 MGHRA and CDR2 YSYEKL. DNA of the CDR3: TGCGCCAGCAGCCGCGGGACTAGCGGGAGTGCATACACAGATACGCAGTATTTT. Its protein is CASSRGTSGSAYTDTQYF.

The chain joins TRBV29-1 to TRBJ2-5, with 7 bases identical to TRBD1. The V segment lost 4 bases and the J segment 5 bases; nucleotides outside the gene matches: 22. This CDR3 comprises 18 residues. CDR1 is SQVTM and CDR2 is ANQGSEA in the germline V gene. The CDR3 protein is CSVGSGRQGGNLGETQYF. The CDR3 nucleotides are TGCAGCGTTGGTTCGGGGAGACAGGGTGGGAACTTGGGGGAGACCCAGTACTTC.

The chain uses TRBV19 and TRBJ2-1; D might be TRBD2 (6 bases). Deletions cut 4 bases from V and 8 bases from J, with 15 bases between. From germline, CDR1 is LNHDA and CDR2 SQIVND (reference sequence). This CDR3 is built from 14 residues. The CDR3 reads CASSRTGASDEQFF. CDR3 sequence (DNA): TGTGCCAGTAGTAGGACGGGAGCTTCGGATGAGCAGTTCTTC.

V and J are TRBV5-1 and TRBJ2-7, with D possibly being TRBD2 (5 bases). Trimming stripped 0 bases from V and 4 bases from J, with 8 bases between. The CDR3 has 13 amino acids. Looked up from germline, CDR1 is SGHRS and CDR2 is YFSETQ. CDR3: CASSLERKYEQYF. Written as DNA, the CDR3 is TGCGCCAGCAGCTTGGAGCGGAAATACGAGCAGTACTTC.

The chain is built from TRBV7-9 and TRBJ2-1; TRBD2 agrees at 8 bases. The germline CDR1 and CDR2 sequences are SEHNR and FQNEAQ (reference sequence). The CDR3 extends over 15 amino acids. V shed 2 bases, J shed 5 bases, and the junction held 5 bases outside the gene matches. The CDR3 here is CASSLREGLNNEQFF. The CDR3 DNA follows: TGTGCCAGCAGCTTACGGGAGGGCCTAAACAATGAGCAGTTCTTC.

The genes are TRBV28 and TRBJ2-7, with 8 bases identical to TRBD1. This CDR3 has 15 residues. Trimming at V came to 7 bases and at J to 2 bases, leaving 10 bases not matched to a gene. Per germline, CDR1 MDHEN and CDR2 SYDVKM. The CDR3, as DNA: TGTGCCAGCATGGATGCCGGGACAGGACCCTACGAGCAGTACTTC. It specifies CASMDAGTGPYEQYF.

CDR3 amino acids: CASSKSQGGVPSTDTQYF. The CDR3 nucleotides are TGTGCCAGCAGCAAGAGCCAAGGGGGGGTCCCTAGCACAGATACGCAGTATTTT. The chain has TRBV7-8 and TRBJ2-3, with D perhaps TRBD2 (7 bases). Trimming pared 5 bases from V and 0 bases from J, leaving 21 bases between. The length of the CDR3 is 18 residues. Germline V gene sequence: CDR1 SGHVS, CDR2 FQNEAQ.

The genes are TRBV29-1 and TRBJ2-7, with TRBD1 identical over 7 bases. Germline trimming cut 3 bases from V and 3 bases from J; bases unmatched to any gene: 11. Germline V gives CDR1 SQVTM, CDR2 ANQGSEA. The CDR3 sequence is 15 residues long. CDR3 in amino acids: CSVDSPTGDGYEQYF. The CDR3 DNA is TGCAGCGTTGACTCACCTACAGGGGATGGCTACGAGCAGTACTTC.

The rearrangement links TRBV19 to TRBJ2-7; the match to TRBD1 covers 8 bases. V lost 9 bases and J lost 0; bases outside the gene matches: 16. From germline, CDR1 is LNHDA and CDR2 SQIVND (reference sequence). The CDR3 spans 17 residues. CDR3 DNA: TGTGCCAGCCACCCAGGACAGGGATCCCTCCTCTCCTACGAGCAGTACTTC. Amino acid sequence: CASHPGQGSLLSYEQYF.

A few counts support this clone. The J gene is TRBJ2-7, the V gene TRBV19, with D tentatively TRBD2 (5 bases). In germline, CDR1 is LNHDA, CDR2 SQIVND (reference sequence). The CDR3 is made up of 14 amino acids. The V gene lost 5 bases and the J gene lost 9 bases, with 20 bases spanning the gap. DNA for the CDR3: TGTGCCAGTAGTGAGGGCCCCCTAGTCTTAGTGCAGTACTTC. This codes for CASSEGPLVLVQYF.

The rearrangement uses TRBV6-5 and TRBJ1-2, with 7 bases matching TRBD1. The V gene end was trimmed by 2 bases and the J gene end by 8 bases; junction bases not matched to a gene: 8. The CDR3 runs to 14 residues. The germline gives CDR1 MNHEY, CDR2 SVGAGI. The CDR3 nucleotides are TGTGCCAGCAGTTACAATCAGTTAGGGGGCGGCTACACCTTC. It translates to CASSYNQLGGGYTF.

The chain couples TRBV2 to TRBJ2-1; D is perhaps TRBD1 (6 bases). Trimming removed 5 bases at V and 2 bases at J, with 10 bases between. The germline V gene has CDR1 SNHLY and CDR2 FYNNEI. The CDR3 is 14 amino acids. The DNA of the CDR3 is TGTGCCAGCAGTCTCGACAGGACCTACAATGAGCAGTTCTTC. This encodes CASSLDRTYNEQFF.

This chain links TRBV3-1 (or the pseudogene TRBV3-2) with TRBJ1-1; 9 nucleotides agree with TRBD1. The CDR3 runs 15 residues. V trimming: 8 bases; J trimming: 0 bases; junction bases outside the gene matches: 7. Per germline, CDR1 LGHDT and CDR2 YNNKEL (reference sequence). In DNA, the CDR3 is TGTGCCAGCCGACAGGGGGGCATCATGAACACTGAAGCTTTCTTT. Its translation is CASRQGGIMNTEAFF.

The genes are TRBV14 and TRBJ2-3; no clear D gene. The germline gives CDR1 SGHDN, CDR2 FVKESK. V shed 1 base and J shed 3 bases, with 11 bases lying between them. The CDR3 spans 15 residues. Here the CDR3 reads CASSQGVAITDTQYF. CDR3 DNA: TGTGCCAGCAGCCAAGGGGTAGCTATTACAGATACGCAGTATTTT.

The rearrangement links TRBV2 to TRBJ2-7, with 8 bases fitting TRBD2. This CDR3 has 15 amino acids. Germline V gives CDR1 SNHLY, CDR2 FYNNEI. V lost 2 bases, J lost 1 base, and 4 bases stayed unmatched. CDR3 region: CASSEFPSGSYEQYF. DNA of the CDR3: TGTGCCAGCAGTGAATTCCCTAGCGGGTCCTACGAGCAGTACTTC.

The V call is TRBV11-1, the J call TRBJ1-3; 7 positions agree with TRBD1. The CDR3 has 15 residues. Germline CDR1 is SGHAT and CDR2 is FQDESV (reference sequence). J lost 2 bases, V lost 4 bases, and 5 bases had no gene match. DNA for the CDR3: TGTGCCAGCAGCTCGAGAACAGGGGCTGGAAACACCATATATTTT. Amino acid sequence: CASSSRTGAGNTIYF.

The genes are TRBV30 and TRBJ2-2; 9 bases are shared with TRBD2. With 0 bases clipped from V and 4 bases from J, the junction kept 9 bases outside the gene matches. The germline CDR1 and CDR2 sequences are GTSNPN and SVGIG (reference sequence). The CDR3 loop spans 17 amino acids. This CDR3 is CAWSVPTSGLVTGELFF. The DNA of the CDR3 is TGTGCCTGGAGTGTACCGACTAGCGGATTAGTCACCGGGGAGCTGTTTTTT.

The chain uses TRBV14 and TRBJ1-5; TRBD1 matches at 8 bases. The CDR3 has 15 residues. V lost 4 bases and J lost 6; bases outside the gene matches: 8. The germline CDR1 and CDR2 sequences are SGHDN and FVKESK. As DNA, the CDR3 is TGTGCCAGCAGCCCGACAGGGGTGGGGTTTCAGCCCCAGCATTTT. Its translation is CASSPTGVGFQPQHF.

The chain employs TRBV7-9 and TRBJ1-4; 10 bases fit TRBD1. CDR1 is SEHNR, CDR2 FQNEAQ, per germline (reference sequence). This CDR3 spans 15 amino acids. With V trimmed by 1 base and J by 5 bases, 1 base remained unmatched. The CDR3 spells CASSLGGQGNEKLFF. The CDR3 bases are TGTGCCAGCAGCTTAGGGGGACAGGGGAATGAAAAACTGTTTTTT.

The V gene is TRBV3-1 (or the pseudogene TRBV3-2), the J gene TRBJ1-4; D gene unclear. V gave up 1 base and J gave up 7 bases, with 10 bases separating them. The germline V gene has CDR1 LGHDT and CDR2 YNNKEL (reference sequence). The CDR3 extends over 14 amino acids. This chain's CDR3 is CASSQGGFSEKLFF. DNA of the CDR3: TGTGCCAGCAGCCAAGGTGGTTTTAGTGAAAAACTGTTTTTT.

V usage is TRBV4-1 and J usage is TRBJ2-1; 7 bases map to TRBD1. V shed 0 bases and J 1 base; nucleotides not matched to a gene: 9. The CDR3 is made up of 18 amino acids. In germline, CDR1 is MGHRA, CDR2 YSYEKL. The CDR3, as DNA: TGCGCCAGCAGCCAAGATCCGAGGGGGCCGTCTTCCTACAATGAGCAGTTCTTC. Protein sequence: CASSQDPRGPSSYNEQFF.

Written as DNA, the CDR3 is TGTGCCTGGAGTGTAGCGGGGGCGGAGACCCAGTACTTC. It translates to CAWSVAGAETQYF. The V gene is TRBV30, the J gene TRBJ2-5, with TRBD2 matching over 8 bases. There are 13 residues in the CDR3. Germline V gene sequence: CDR1 GTSNPN, CDR2 SVGIG (reference sequence). Losses at the gene ends were 0 bases for V and 5 bases for J; bases not matched to a gene: 2.

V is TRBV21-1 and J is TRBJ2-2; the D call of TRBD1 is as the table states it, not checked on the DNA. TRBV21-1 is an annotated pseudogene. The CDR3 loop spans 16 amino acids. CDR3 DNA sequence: TGTGCCAGCAGCAAAGAAGGGACAGCCTCAACCGGGGAGCTGTTTTTT. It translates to CASSKEGTASTGELFF.

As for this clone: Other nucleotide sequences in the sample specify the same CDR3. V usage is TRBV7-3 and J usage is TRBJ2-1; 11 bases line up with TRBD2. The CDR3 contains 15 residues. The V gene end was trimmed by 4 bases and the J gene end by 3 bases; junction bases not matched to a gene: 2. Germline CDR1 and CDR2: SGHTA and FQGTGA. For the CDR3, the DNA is TGTGCCAGCAGCTCTGGGACTAGCGGCTACAATGAGCAGTTCTTC. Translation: CASSSGTSGYNEQFF.

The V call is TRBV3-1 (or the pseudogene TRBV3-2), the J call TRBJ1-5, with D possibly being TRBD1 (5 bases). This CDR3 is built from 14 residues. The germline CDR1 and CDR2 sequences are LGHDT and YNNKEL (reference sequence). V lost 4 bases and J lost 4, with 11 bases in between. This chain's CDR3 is CASSLDSANQPQHF. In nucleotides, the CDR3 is TGTGCCAGCAGCCTAGACAGCGCGAATCAGCCCCAGCATTTT.